The 25 T cell receptor beta chains below all came from one sample that was sequenced in a study of shared clonotypes between healthy human individuals. Repertoires were generated with immunoSEQ multiplex PCR, while TCRdb's copy carries only in-frame clones and drops some. The sample holds about 1 million clones, around 74% seen once. Sequenced: memory CD4+ T cells sorted from blood. Sample subset: CD45RA-negative fraction. The receptors shown here come from a man younger than 35 in good health.

The rearrangement uses TRBV10-3 and TRBJ1-2; D is perhaps TRBD1 (6 bases). The V end lost 5 bases, the J end lost 7 bases, and 20 bases lay between the germline ends. The germline V gene has CDR1 ENHRY and CDR2 SYGVKD. The CDR3 is 15 residues long. The CDR3 DNA is TGTGCCATCAGTAAGGATACAGGGACTTTAGGTGGCTACACCTTC. Translated, it gives CAISKDTGTLGGYTF.

The chain joins TRBV16 to TRBJ1-2, with D perhaps matching TRBD1 (5 bases). V shed 4 bases and J shed 3 bases, with 15 bases lying between them. The length of the CDR3 is 15 residues. Germline V gene data show CDR1 as KGHSY and CDR2 as FQNENV. The CDR3 bases are TGTGCCAGCAGCCGCAACGGGGCAGCTGACTATGGCTACACCTTC. It codes for CASSRNGAADYGYTF.

Many counts were recorded for this clone. The chain employs TRBV5-1 and TRBJ2-5; D remains ambiguous. There are 14 residues in the CDR3. V was shortened by 2 bases and J by 2 bases, with 10 bases between the two germline ends. Germline CDR1 SGHRS, CDR2 YFSETQ. The CDR3: CASSFEQGQETQYF. CDR3 bases: TGCGCCAGCAGCTTTGAGCAAGGGCAAGAGACCCAGTACTTC.

This clone was observed a handful of times. V usage is TRBV11-2 and J usage is TRBJ1-3; D gene ambiguous. Germline V gene sequence: CDR1 SGHAT, CDR2 FQNNGV. This CDR3 region has 13 residues. Trimming cost V 5 bases and J 7 bases, with 12 bases left between them. DNA for the CDR3: TGTGCCAGCAGCCGACGAGACGCCAACACCATATATTTT. Translating gives CASSRRDANTIYF.

The J gene is TRBJ1-5, the V gene TRBV11-1; TRBD1 might be the D (5 bases). Per the germline V gene, CDR1 is SGHAT and CDR2 is FQDESV (reference sequence). Trimming left V 3 bases short and J 4 bases short, with 10 bases between. CDR3 length: 14 residues. Written as DNA, the CDR3 is TGTGCCAGCAGCTTTCCTGGGGCGAATCAGCCCCAGCATTTT. Translated, it gives CASSFPGANQPQHF.

J is TRBJ2-7 and V is TRBV5-8; 8 nucleotides agree with TRBD1. The CDR3 runs 14 residues. The V gene end was trimmed by 0 bases and the J gene end by 3 bases; junction bases not matched to a gene: 2. Per germline, CDR1 SGHTS and CDR2 YDEGEE. DNA of the CDR3: TGTGCCAGCAGCTTGGGGACAGGGAACTACGAGCAGTACTTC. It encodes CASSLGTGNYEQYF.

This clone appeared a single time. This chain links TRBV4-3 with TRBJ1-2, with 9 bases lining up with TRBD1. Germline CDR1 reads LGHNA; CDR2 reads YSLEER. V dropped 0 bases and J dropped 7; count of bases not matched to a gene: 0. The CDR3 is made up of 13 amino acids. The CDR3 sequence: CASSQEDRGGYTF. Written as DNA, the CDR3 is TGCGCCAGCAGCCAAGAGGACAGGGGTGGCTACACCTTC.

The chain has TRBV7-9 and TRBJ1-1, with D maybe TRBD1 (5 bases). V gave up 5 bases and J gave up 0 bases, with 16 bases separating them. CDR1 and CDR2 (germline): SEHNR, FQNEAQ (reference sequence). The CDR3 is 16 residues long. This CDR3 is CASSPRRGGVNTEAFF. In nucleotides, the CDR3 is TGTGCCAGCAGCCCCCGGCGGGGGGGAGTGAACACTGAAGCTTTCTTT.

The chain carries TRBV28 and TRBJ1-4, with TRBD1 as a possible D gene (5 bases). Between the trimmed V and J ends, which lost 3 bases and 4 bases, there was a span of 9 bases. Germline V gene data show CDR1 as MDHEN and CDR2 as SYDVKM. The CDR3 has 14 amino acids. This CDR3 reads CASSFYRLNEKLFF. CDR3 DNA sequence: TGTGCCAGCAGTTTTTACAGGCTTAATGAAAAACTGTTTTTT.

This clone appeared a single time. V usage is TRBV7-8 and J usage is TRBJ2-5, with D possibly matching TRBD2 (6 bases). The CDR3 contains 15 residues. Deletions cut 5 bases from V and 4 bases from J, with 17 bases between. CDR1 is SGHVS and CDR2 is FQNEAQ in the germline V gene. Written as DNA, the CDR3 is TGTGCCAGCAGCGAAAGCGGAGGGCGAATAGAGACCCAGTACTTC. It encodes CASSESGGRIETQYF.

The chain carries TRBV12-5 and TRBJ2-3, with D possibly matching TRBD2 (5 bases). Germline V CDR1 and CDR2: LGHNT, FRNRAP. V was pared by 4 bases and J by 8 bases, with 10 bases between. This CDR3 comprises 12 residues. CDR3 in amino acids: CASGWGEGTQYF. CDR3 coding DNA: TGTGCTAGTGGTTGGGGAGAGGGTACGCAGTATTTT.

V usage is TRBV29-1 and J usage is TRBJ2-5, with a weak D call TRBD2 (6 bases). V lost 3 bases and J 3 bases, leaving 11 bases between the germline ends. The CDR3 has 13 amino acids. Germline values: CDR1 SQVTM, CDR2 ANQGSEA. In DNA form, the CDR3 reads TGCAGCGTTGATAAGGACTATAAAGAGACCCAGTACTTC. This sequence encodes CSVDKDYKETQYF.

Note on this clone: A read error may account for a junction end that differs from germline. The chain couples TRBV19 to TRBJ1-2; a possible D gene is TRBD1 (6 bases). This CDR3 is built from 12 residues. CDR1 LNHDA and CDR2 SQIVND come from the germline V gene (reference sequence). CDR3 in amino acids: CASSPQPGHPFF. CDR3 in DNA: TGTGCCAGTAGTCCCCAACCGGGACACCCGTTCTTC.

This clone was seen at least ten times. The chain couples TRBV18 to TRBJ2-2; D ambiguous. V was trimmed by 0 bases and J by 4 bases, leaving 12 bases between them. CDR1 KGHSH and CDR2 LQKENI come from the germline V gene. The CDR3 runs to 16 residues. The CDR3 loop reads CASSPPSSRSTGELFF. CDR3 DNA sequence: TGTGCCAGCTCACCACCTTCTTCCCGATCCACCGGGGAGCTGTTTTTT.

The V gene is TRBV19, the J gene TRBJ2-7, with D perhaps TRBD1 (6 bases). The CDR3 consists of 15 residues. Between the trimmed V and J ends, which lost 6 bases and 0 bases, there was a span of 15 bases. CDR1 LNHDA and CDR2 SQIVND come from the germline V gene (reference sequence). In DNA form, the CDR3 reads TGTGCCAGTAGGCCTACAGGGTCAGGCTCCTACGAGCAGTACTTC. This translates into CASRPTGSGSYEQYF.

As concerns this clone: The sample has other DNA sequences that encode this CDR3 too. V gene TRBV5-4 combines with J gene TRBJ1-2; TRBD1 agrees at 7 bases. Per germline, CDR1 SGHNT and CDR2 YYREEE (reference sequence). The CDR3 contains 13 residues. The J segment lost 4 bases and the V segment lost 5 bases, leaving 5 bases of the junction unmatched. CDR3: CASSTGQIYGYTF. The CDR3 DNA reads TGTGCCAGCAGTACGGGACAGATCTATGGCTACACCTTC. The entire variable domain, with the rest obtained from reference TRBV5-4 and TRBJ1-2, is as follows: ETGVTQSPTHLIKTRGQQVTLRCSSQSGHNTVSWYQQALGQGPQFIFQYYREEENGRGNFPPRFSGLQFPNYSSELNVNALELDDSALYLCASSTGQIYGYTFGSGTRLTVV.

The V call is TRBV14, the J call TRBJ1-3; D gene unclear. Germline V gene sequence: CDR1 SGHDN, CDR2 FVKESK. The CDR3 has 16 amino acids. V was clipped by 2 bases and J by 0 bases, with 11 bases between them. Written as DNA, the CDR3 is TGTGCCAGCAGCCAACCGACTCTGATCTCTGGAAACACCATATATTTT. Protein sequence: CASSQPTLISGNTIYF.

This chain links TRBV14 with TRBJ2-1; D remains ambiguous. The ends were cut back, 3 bases at V and 7 bases at J, with 7 bases in the middle. Germline CDR1 and CDR2: SGHDN and FVKESK. This CDR3 spans 12 amino acids. In DNA form, the CDR3 reads TGTGCCAGCAGCCAGTACCGGAATGAGCAGTTCTTC. Protein product: CASSQYRNEQFF.

V and J are TRBV18 and TRBJ2-1, with 14 bases aligning to TRBD2. With V trimmed by 6 bases and J by 6 bases, 7 bases remained unmatched. CDR1 is KGHSH, CDR2 LQKENI, per germline. The CDR3 runs to 16 residues. For the CDR3, the DNA is TGTGCCAGCTCCCTCGGACTAGCGGGAGGAAGCAATGAGCAGTTCTTC. Translated, it gives CASSLGLAGGSNEQFF.

This chain links TRBV5-1 with TRBJ2-7; 10 positions match TRBD2. The V segment lost 0 bases and the J segment 4 bases; nucleotides outside the gene matches: 4. The CDR3 length is 15 residues. The germline V gene has CDR1 SGHRS and CDR2 YFSETQ. CDR3 nucleotide sequence: TGCGCCAGCAGCTTGGGGGGACTAGCGACTTACGAGCAGTACTTC. It is translated as CASSLGGLATYEQYF.

This chain uses TRBV20-1 with TRBJ2-7; possibly TRBD1 or TRBD2 for D (5 bases each). The CDR3 is 11 residues long. Trimming removed 6 bases at V and 5 bases at J, with 11 bases between. Germline V lookup: CDR1 DFQATT, CDR2 SNEGSKA (reference sequence). CDR3 nucleotide sequence: TGCAGTGCCGGGGCAGGGAACGAGCAGTACTTC. As protein: CSAGAGNEQYF.

Note on this clone: Other nucleotide sequences from this sample produce the same CDR3. This chain uses TRBV10-3 with TRBJ2-3; no clear D gene. The V end was cut by 0 bases, the J end by 6 bases, with 4 bases between. The CDR3 length is 12 residues. In germline, CDR1 is ENHRY, CDR2 SYGVKD. CDR3 region: CAISESRDTQYF. The CDR3 DNA reads TGTGCCATCAGTGAGTCCCGGGATACGCAGTATTTT.

The chain has TRBV15 and TRBJ2-7, with D hard to call. Between the trimmed V and J ends, which lost 1 base and 3 bases, there was a span of 7 bases. Germline V gene data show CDR1 as LNHNV and CDR2 as YYDKDF (reference sequence). The CDR3 totals 13 residues. This CDR3 is CATSRGRLYEQYF. CDR3 DNA: TGTGCCACCAGCAGAGGCCGCCTCTACGAGCAGTACTTC.

The chain uses TRBV13 and TRBJ1-2, with TRBD1 identical over 8 bases. This CDR3 has 14 residues. In germline, CDR1 is PRHDT, CDR2 FYEKMQ (reference sequence). Trimming at V came to 5 bases and at J to 6 bases, leaving 8 bases not matched to a gene. CDR3 region: CASSRDRGWNGYTF. DNA for the CDR3: TGTGCCAGCAGCCGTGACAGGGGTTGGAATGGCTACACCTTC. The full variable domain, with the rest looked up from reference TRBV13 and TRBJ1-2, is AAGVIQSPRHLIKEKRETATLKCYPIPRHDTVYWYQQGPGQDPQFLISFYEKMQSDKGSIPDRFSAQQFSDYHSELNMSSLELGDSALYFCASSRDRGWNGYTFGSGTRLTVV.

This chain joins TRBV30 and TRBJ1-6; 7 bases are a match to TRBD1. CDR3 length equals 14 residues. Germline loops: CDR1 GTSNPN, CDR2 SVGIG (reference sequence). V trimming: 2 bases; J trimming: 3 bases; junction bases outside the gene matches: 1. CDR3 in amino acids: CAWSNRGYNSPLHF. CDR3 nucleotide sequence: TGTGCCTGGAGTAACAGGGGCTATAATTCACCCCTCCACTTT.